The subject of this entry is one TCR beta chain. Its target is not known. Repertoires were generated with immunoSEQ multiplex PCR, while TCRdb's copy carries only in-frame clones and drops some. Counted here are a few hundred thousand clones, around four fifths occurring once; the ten biggest clones make up around 7.3%. These data belong to a study of Ad26.COV2.S vaccination and SARS-CoV-2 variants. Study as a whole: Doses of Ad26.COV2.S were injected into muscle once or twice, 56 days apart. Study-wide points: Similar non-spike TCR breadth was observed in recipients of vaccine and of placebo. It was vaccine recipients, not placebo recipients, who had the higher spike-specific TCR breadth.

Treatment in this sample: 15 to 20 received Ad26.COV2.S at low or high dose, single or two shots; about 5 received placebo; per-sample allocation not given. It was on day 63 after the first vaccine or placebo injection that samples were taken. The donor's status was that of an adult aged 18-55 years in Boston. Germline-derived CDR1 and CDR2 are MNHEY and SMNVEV (reference sequence). The CDR3 loop spans 13 amino acids. V shed 1 base and J shed 11 bases, with 12 bases lying between them. The chain is built from TRBV27 and TRBJ2-1; unclear D gene. This sample comprised peripheral blood, obtained in a trial of Ad26.COV2.S vaccine versus placebo. The TCR comes from a person aged 18 to 59 who received the Ad26.COV2.S COVID-19 vaccine or a placebo. CDR3 sequence (DNA): TGTGCCAGCAGTTTATGGGGTTACCCGAAGCAGTTCTTC. It encodes CASSLWGYPKQFF.